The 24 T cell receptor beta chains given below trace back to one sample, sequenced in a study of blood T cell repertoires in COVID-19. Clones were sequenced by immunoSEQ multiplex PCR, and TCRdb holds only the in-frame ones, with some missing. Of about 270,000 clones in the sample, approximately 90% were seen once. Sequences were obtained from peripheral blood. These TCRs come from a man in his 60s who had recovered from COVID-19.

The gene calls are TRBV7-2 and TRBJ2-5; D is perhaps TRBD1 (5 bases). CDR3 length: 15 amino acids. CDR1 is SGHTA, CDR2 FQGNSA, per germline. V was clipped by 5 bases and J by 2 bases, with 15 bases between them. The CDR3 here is CASSPQVTPQETQYF. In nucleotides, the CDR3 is TGTGCCAGCAGCCCACAGGTAACCCCTCAAGAGACCCAGTACTTC.

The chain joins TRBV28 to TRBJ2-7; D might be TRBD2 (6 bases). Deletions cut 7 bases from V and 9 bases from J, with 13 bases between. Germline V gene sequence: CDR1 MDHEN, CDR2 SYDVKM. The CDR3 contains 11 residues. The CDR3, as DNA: TGTGCCAGCATGGGGACTCCCCGGCAGTACTTC. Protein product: CASMGTPRQYF.

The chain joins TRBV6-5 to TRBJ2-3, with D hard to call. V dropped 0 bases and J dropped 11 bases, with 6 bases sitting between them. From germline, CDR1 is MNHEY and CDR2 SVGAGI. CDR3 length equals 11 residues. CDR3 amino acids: CASSYSSLQYF. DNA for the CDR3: TGTGCCAGCAGTTACTCGAGCTTGCAGTATTTT.

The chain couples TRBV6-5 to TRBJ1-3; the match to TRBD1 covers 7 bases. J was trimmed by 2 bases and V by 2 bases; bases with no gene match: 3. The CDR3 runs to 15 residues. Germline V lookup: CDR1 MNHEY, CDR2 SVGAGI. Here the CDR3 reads CASSYRDSTGNTIYF. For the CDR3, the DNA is TGTGCCAGCAGTTACAGGGACAGTACTGGAAACACCATATATTTT.

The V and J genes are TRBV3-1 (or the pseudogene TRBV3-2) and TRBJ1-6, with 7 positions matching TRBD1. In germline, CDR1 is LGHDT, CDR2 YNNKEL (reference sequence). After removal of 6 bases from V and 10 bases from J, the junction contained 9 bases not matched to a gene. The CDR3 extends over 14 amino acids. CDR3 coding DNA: TGTGCCAGCAGGCCTACAGGGGAGCAGTCACCCCTCCACTTT. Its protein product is CASRPTGEQSPLHF.

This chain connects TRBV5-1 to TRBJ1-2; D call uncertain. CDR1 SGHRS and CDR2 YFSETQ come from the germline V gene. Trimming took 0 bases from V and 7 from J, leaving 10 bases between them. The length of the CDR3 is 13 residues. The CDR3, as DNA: TGCGCCAGCAGCTTGGTGGTTGGTAGTGGCTACACCTTC. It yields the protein CASSLVVGSGYTF.

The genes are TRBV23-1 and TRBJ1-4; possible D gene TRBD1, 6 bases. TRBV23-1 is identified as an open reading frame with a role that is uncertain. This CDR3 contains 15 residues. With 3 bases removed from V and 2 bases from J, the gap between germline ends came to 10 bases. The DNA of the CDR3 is TGCGCCAGCAGTCACGACAGGCAGACTAATGAAAAACTGTTTTTT. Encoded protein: CASSHDRQTNEKLFF.

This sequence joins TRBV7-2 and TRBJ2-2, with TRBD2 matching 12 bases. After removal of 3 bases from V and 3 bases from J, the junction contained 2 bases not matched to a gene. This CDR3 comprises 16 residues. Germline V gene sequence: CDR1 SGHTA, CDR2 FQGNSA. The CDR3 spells CASSLTSGGYTGELFF. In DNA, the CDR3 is TGTGCCAGCAGCTTGACTAGCGGGGGATACACCGGGGAGCTGTTTTTT.

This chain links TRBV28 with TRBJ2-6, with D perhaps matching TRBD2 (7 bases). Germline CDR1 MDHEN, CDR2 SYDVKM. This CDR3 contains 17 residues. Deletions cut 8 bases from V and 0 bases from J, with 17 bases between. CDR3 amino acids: CASSGGGQISGANVLTF. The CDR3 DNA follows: TGTGCCAGCTCGGGGGGCGGACAGATCTCTGGGGCCAACGTCCTGACTTTC.

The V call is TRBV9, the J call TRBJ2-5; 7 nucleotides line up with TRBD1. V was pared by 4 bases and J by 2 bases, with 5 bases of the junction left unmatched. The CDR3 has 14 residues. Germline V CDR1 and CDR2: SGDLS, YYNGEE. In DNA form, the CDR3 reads TGTGCCAGCAGCCGTAGACAGGGACAAGAGACCCAGTACTTC. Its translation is CASSRRQGQETQYF. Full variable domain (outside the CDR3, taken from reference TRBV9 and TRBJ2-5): DSGVTQTPKHLITATGQRVTLRCSPRSGDLSVYWYQQSLDQGLQFLIQYYNGEERAKGNILERFSAQQFPDLHSELNLSSLELGDSALYFCASSRRQGQETQYFGPGTRLLVL.

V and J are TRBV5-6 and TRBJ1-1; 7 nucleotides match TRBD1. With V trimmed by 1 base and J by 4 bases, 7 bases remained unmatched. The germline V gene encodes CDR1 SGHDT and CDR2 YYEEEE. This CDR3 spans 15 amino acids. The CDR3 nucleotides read TGTGCCAGCAGCTTGTTGGCCGCAGGGGGCACTGAAGCTTTCTTT. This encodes CASSLLAAGGTEAFF. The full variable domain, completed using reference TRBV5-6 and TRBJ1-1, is DAGVTQSPTHLIKTRGQQVTLRCSPKSGHDTVSWYQQALGQGPQFIFQYYEEEERQRGNFPDRFSGHQFPNYSSELNVNALLLGDSALYLCASSLLAAGGTEAFFGQGTRLTVV.

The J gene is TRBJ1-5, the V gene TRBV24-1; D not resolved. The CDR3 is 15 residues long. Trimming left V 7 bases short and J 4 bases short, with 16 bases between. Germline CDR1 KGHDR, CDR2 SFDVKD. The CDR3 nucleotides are TGTGCCACCAGCTCCCACGGGAGAGGGAATCAGCCCCAGCATTTT. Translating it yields CATSSHGRGNQPQHF.

The CDR3 sequence: CASSQDGGQGANEKLFF. CDR3 DNA: TGTGCCAGCAGCCAAGACGGGGGACAGGGTGCTAATGAAAAACTGTTTTTT. The J gene is TRBJ1-4, the V gene TRBV4-2, with 9 bases aligning to TRBD1. Germline V CDR1 and CDR2: LGHNA, YNFKEQ. The J segment lost 3 bases and the V segment lost 0 bases, leaving 5 bases of the junction unmatched. This CDR3 has 17 residues.

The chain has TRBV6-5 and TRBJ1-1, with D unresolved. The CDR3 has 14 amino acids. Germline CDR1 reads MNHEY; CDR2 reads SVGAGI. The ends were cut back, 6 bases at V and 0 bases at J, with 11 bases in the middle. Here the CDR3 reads CASRRLRMNTEAFF. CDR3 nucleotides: TGTGCCAGCAGGCGGTTGAGGATGAACACTGAAGCTTTCTTT.

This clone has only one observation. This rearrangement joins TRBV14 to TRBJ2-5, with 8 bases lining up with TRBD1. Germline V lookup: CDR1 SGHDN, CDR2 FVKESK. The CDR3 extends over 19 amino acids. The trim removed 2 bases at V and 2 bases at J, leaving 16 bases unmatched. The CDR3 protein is CASSQSRQGASLKQETQYF. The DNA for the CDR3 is TGTGCCAGCAGCCAAAGTAGGCAGGGGGCTTCCCTCAAACAAGAGACCCAGTACTTC.

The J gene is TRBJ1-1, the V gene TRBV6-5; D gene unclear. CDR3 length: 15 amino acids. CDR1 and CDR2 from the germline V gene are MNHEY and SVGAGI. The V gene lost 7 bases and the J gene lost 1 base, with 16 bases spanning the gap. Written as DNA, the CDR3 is TGTGCCAGCACCGACGGAGGGCTCAGGAACACTGAAGCTTTCTTT. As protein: CASTDGGLRNTEAFF.

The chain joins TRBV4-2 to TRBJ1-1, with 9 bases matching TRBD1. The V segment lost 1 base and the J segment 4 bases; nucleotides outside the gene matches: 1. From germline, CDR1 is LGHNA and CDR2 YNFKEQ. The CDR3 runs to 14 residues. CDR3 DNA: TGTGCCAGCAGCCAAGGGACAGGGGTCACTGAAGCTTTCTTT. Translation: CASSQGTGVTEAFF.

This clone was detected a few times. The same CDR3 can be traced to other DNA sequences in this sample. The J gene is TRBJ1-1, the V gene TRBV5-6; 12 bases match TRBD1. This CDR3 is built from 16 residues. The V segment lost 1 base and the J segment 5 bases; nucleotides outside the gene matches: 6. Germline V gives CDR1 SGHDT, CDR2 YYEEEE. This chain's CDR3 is CASSLLGTGGQTEAFF. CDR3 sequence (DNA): TGTGCCAGCAGCTTGTTAGGGACAGGGGGCCAGACTGAAGCTTTCTTT.

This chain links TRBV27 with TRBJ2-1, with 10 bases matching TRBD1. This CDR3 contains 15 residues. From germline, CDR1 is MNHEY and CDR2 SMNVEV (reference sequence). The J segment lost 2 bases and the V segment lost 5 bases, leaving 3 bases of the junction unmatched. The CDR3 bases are TGTGCCAGCAGTCAGGACAGGGGGGCCTACAATGAGCAGTTCTTC. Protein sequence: CASSQDRGAYNEQFF.

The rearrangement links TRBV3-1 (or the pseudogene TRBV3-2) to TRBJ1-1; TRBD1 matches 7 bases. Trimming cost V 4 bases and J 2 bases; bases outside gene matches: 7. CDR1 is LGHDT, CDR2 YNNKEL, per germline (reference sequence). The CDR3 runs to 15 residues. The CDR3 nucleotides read TGTGCCAGCAGCCTCGACAGGGTTCCTAACACTGAAGCTTTCTTT. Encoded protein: CASSLDRVPNTEAFF.

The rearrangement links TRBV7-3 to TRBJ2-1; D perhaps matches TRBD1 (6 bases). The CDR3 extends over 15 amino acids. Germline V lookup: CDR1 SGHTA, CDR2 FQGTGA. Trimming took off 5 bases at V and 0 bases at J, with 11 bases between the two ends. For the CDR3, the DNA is TGTGCCAGCAGCCCCGGGACACACTCCTACAATGAGCAGTTCTTC. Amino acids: CASSPGTHSYNEQFF.

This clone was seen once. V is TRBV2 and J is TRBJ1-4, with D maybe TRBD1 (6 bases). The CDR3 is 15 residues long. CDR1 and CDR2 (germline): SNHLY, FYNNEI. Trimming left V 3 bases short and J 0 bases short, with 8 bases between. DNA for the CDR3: TGTGCCAGCAGTGATACAGGGACAACTAATGAAAAACTGTTTTTT. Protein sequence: CASSDTGTTNEKLFF.

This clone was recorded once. CDR3 residues: CASSPDTYEQYF. The CDR3, as DNA: TGTGCCAGCAGCCCCGACACCTACGAGCAGTACTTC. The chain combines TRBV7-9 with TRBJ2-7; D is ambiguous. Germline-derived CDR1 and CDR2 are SEHNR and FQNEAQ (reference sequence). The CDR3 is made up of 12 amino acids. The V and J ends lost 5 bases and 2 bases respectively, with 7 bases between them.

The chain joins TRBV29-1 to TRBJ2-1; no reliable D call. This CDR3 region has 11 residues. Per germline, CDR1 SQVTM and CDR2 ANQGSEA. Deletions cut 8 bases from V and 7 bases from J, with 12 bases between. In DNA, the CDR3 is TGCAGCCCCTCACGAGGTAATGAGCAGTTCTTC. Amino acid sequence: CSPSRGNEQFF.